A single sample gave rise to the 23 T cell receptor beta chains below, sequenced in a study of T-cell reconstitution after alpha-beta-depleted transplantation in children. TCRbeta library construction was performed incorporating unique molecular identifiers. In TCRdb, the PCR reads were re-called with MiXCR into one record per CDR3 protein. The sample lists about 91,000 distinct CDR3 sequences, approximately 8.4% occurring once. The starting material was PBMCs from the stem cell graft donor, obtained from the stem cell graft. These receptors all come from a human donor who donated a stem cell graft to a child with congenital amegakaryocytic thrombocytopenia.

This clonotype was seen just once. This may stem from a read error, because a much larger clone lies one nucleotide away. The rearrangement links TRBV7-8 to TRBJ2-5; the match to TRBD2 covers 12 bases. CDR3 size: 19 residues. Germline-derived CDR1 and CDR2 are SGHVS and FQNEAQ. Trimming at V came to 1 base and at J to 9 bases, leaving 18 bases not matched to a gene. In nucleotides, the CDR3 is TGTGCCAGCAGCTTAGGGCAGGGGCTAGCGGGAGGGCCAGAGGAGTCCCAGTACTTC. It translates to CASSLGQGLAGGPEESQYF.

This clonotype came up many times. This chain links TRBV27 with TRBJ2-7; the D is unclear. The CDR3 has 15 residues. Between the trimmed V and J ends, which lost 3 bases and 2 bases, there was a span of 14 bases. Looked up from germline, CDR1 is MNHEY and CDR2 is SMNVEV (reference sequence). CDR3 bases: TGTGCCAGCAGTTTTATGGGCGGACCTGCCTACGAGCAGTACTTC. Residues: CASSFMGGPAYEQYF.

This clonotype was observed many times. This chain uses TRBV2 with TRBJ1-1; D is unclear. V was clipped by 6 bases and J by 1 base, with 9 bases between them. This CDR3 contains 13 residues. CDR1 and CDR2 from the germline V gene are SNHLY and FYNNEI. The CDR3 loop reads CASRGWTNTEAFF. In nucleotides, the CDR3 is TGTGCCAGCAGGGGTTGGACGAACACTGAAGCTTTCTTT.

This clonotype was seen ten or more times. The chain joins TRBV20-1 to TRBJ1-1; D may be TRBD1 (5 bases). The CDR3 has 16 residues. CDR1 and CDR2 from the germline V gene are DFQATT and SNEGSKA (reference sequence). Trimming left V 2 bases short and J 1 base short, with 17 bases between. DNA of the CDR3: TGCAGTGCTAGACCGGGACCGTCGCGACCGAACACTGAAGCTTTCTTT. It encodes CSARPGPSRPNTEAFF.

This clonotype was seen at least ten times. This chain links TRBV12-3 or TRBV12-4 with TRBJ2-7; TRBD2 agrees at 8 bases. V was pared by 3 bases and J by 4 bases, with 8 bases of the junction left unmatched. This CDR3 has 15 amino acids. CDR3 protein: CASSFHIAGRYEQYF. In DNA, the CDR3 is TGTGCCAGCAGTTTCCACATAGCGGGACGATACGAGCAGTACTTC.

In this sample, this clonotype turned up many times. This chain links TRBV5-6 with TRBJ2-7; D is ambiguous. V was clipped by 1 base and J by 3 bases, with 8 bases between them. CDR1 SGHDT and CDR2 YYEEEE come from the germline V gene. The CDR3 consists of 13 residues. CDR3 bases: TGTGCCAGCAGCTTGAATCTGTACTACGAGCAGTACTTC. Amino acid sequence: CASSLNLYYEQYF.

This clonotype was counted at least ten times. The rearrangement uses TRBV7-6 and TRBJ1-5; TRBD1 agrees at 9 bases. The CDR3 is made up of 14 amino acids. After removal of 4 bases from V and 6 bases from J, the junction contained 4 bases not matched to a gene. Germline CDR1 is SGHVS and CDR2 is FNYEAQ. The CDR3 spells CASSSDRGGQPQHF. CDR3 sequence (DNA): TGTGCCAGCAGCTCGGACAGGGGAGGTCAGCCCCAGCATTTT.

Only a few counts were recorded for this clonotype. V is TRBV5-1 and J is TRBJ2-1; D may be TRBD2 (6 bases). V was cut by 4 bases and J by 0 bases, with 11 bases left in between. The germline CDR1 and CDR2 sequences are SGHRS and YFSETQ. This CDR3 is built from 15 residues. The CDR3 DNA sequence: TGCGCCAGCAGCGTGGACGGGAGCTCCTACAATGAGCAGTTCTTC. It is translated as CASSVDGSSYNEQFF.

This clonotype came up many times. V usage is TRBV5-1 and J usage is TRBJ2-1; the match to TRBD2 covers 12 bases. The CDR3 covers 18 residues. Trimming at V came to 1 base and at J to 0 bases, leaving 5 bases not matched to a gene. Germline V gene lookup returns CDR1 SGHRS and CDR2 YFSETQ. The chain's CDR3 is CASSLLTSGRSSYNEQFF. CDR3 bases: TGCGCCAGCAGCTTGCTCACTAGCGGGAGGAGCTCCTACAATGAGCAGTTCTTC.

The chain joins TRBV4-2 to TRBJ2-3; TRBD2 aligns across 8 bases. Trimming cost V 0 bases and J 8 bases; bases outside gene matches: 10. CDR1 and CDR2 (germline): LGHNA, YNFKEQ. The CDR3 totals 16 residues. For the CDR3, the DNA is TGTGCCAGCAGCCAAGATCCCCGAGGACTAGCCGCTACGCAGTATTTT. Its translation: CASSQDPRGLAATQYF.

This clonotype was detected ten times or more. The J gene is TRBJ2-1, the V gene TRBV7-9; 11 positions match TRBD2. Trimming removed 4 bases from V and 7 bases from J; junction bases left unmatched: 9. Per germline, CDR1 SEHNR and CDR2 FQNEAQ (reference sequence). This CDR3 region has 16 residues. CDR3 nucleotide sequence: TGTGCCAGCAGCTCGGGAACCGGGACTAGCGGAAATGAGCAGTTCTTC. It encodes CASSSGTGTSGNEQFF.

This clonotype came up many times. The gene calls are TRBV18 and TRBJ2-7; D call uncertain. Germline V gene sequence: CDR1 KGHSH, CDR2 LQKENI. This CDR3 has 14 amino acids. V dropped 3 bases and J dropped 5 bases, with 14 bases sitting between them. CDR3 bases: TGTGCCAGCTCACCGCAACGGAGCCCGAACGAGCAGTACTTC. Protein sequence: CASSPQRSPNEQYF.

This clonotype rates as medium-sized. The chain carries TRBV12-3 or TRBV12-4 and TRBJ1-2, with 8 bases that match TRBD1. There are 12 residues in the CDR3. V dropped 5 bases and J dropped 7; count of bases not matched to a gene: 3. The CDR3 nucleotides read TGTGCCAGCAGTCAGGGGGCGGCTGGCTACACCTTC. Amino acids: CASSQGAAGYTF.

This clonotype was picked up many times. CDR3 DNA: TGTGCCAGCAGTTTATCTAGGGGTGAAAACATTCAGTACTTC. Protein sequence: CASSLSRGENIQYF. The chain joins TRBV27 to TRBJ2-4, with a weak D call TRBD1 (5 bases). The CDR3 is 14 amino acids. The germline V and J ends were trimmed by 0 bases and 5 bases, with 8 bases remaining between them. The germline gives CDR1 MNHEY, CDR2 SMNVEV (reference sequence).

This clonotype has a count of ten or more. This sequence joins TRBV29-1 and TRBJ2-3, with TRBD2 matching over 7 bases. V lost 8 bases, J lost 0 bases, and 5 bases stayed unmatched. Germline V gene lookup returns CDR1 SQVTM and CDR2 ANQGSEA. CDR3 length: 13 amino acids. The chain's CDR3 is CSLLAPSTDTQYF. The CDR3 coding sequence is TGCAGCTTACTAGCGCCAAGCACAGATACGCAGTATTTT.

The table lists this clonotype with many counts. The chain is built from TRBV12-3 or TRBV12-4 and TRBJ2-7; D remains unclear. Deletions cut 1 base from V and 1 base from J, with 5 bases between. The CDR3 loop spans 13 amino acids. In nucleotides, the CDR3 is TGTGCCAGCAGTTTAGGCCGGTCCTACGAGCAGTACTTC. Its translation is CASSLGRSYEQYF.

In this sample, this clonotype turned up many times. CDR3 region: CASSPPGRGGETQYF. The CDR3 nucleotides are TGTGCCAGCAGCCCCCCAGGGAGGGGAGGGGAGACCCAGTACTTC. The gene calls are TRBV7-9 and TRBJ2-5; 7 nucleotides line up with TRBD2. From germline, CDR1 is SEHNR and CDR2 FQNEAQ (reference sequence). V gave up 5 bases and J gave up 5 bases; unmatched junction bases: 11. This CDR3 contains 15 residues.

The V gene is TRBV18, the J gene TRBJ1-4; D gene unclear. Germline assignment: CDR1 KGHSH and CDR2 LQKENI. The CDR3 is made up of 13 amino acids. V lost 4 bases and J lost 3, with 6 bases in between. In DNA form, the CDR3 reads TGTGCCAGCTCACGGGGATCTAATGAAAAACTGTTTTTT. Its protein is CASSRGSNEKLFF. The whole variable domain, remainder taken from reference TRBV18 and TRBJ1-4, is NAGVMQNPRHLVRRRGQEARLRCSPMKGHSHVYWYRQLPEEGLKFMVYLQKENIIDESGMPKERFSAEFPKEGPSILRIQQVVRGDSAAYFCASSRGSNEKLFFGSGTQLSVL.

This clonotype was counted ten times or more. The V call is TRBV12-3 or TRBV12-4, the J call TRBJ2-3; D is unclear. The CDR3 extends over 13 amino acids. V was pared by 1 base and J by 2 bases, with 4 bases between. Here the CDR3 reads CASSLGLTDTQYF. The CDR3, as DNA: TGTGCCAGCAGTTTAGGACTCACAGATACGCAGTATTTT.

V is TRBV30 and J is TRBJ1-2; maybe TRBD1 (6 bases). Germline lookup yields CDR1 GTSNPN and CDR2 SVGIG (reference sequence). The V end was cut by 2 bases, the J end by 7 bases, with 11 bases between. CDR3 length: 12 residues. The DNA for the CDR3 is TGTGCCTGGAGTTCGCAGGGGATTGGCTACACCTTC. Translation gives CAWSSQGIGYTF.

At least ten counts were recorded for this clonotype. The CDR3 DNA reads TGTGCCAGCAGTAACCGACAGGGGAAAAACATTCAGTACTTC. Its protein is CASSNRQGKNIQYF. The genes are TRBV2 and TRBJ2-4, with TRBD1 matching 8 bases. Per germline, CDR1 SNHLY and CDR2 FYNNEI. V dropped 5 bases and J dropped 4; count of bases not matched to a gene: 4. CDR3 size: 14 residues.

At least ten counts were recorded for this clonotype. The chain joins TRBV5-6 to TRBJ2-1; 9 nucleotides line up with TRBD1. This CDR3 comprises 14 residues. CDR1 SGHDT and CDR2 YYEEEE come from the germline V gene. With 4 bases clipped from V and 6 bases from J, the junction kept 5 bases outside the gene matches. CDR3 residues: CASSPGTGSNEQFF. The CDR3 coding sequence is TGTGCCAGCAGCCCCGGGACAGGGTCCAATGAGCAGTTCTTC.

This clonotype showed up many times. The chain employs TRBV5-1 and TRBJ2-7, with D perhaps matching TRBD2 (6 bases). Trimming left V 0 bases short and J 0 bases short, with 10 bases between. The germline CDR1 and CDR2 sequences are SGHRS and YFSETQ. CDR3 length: 15 amino acids. The CDR3 reads CASSLGSGISYEQYF. The DNA for the CDR3 is TGCGCCAGCAGCTTGGGTAGCGGAATCTCCTACGAGCAGTACTTC.